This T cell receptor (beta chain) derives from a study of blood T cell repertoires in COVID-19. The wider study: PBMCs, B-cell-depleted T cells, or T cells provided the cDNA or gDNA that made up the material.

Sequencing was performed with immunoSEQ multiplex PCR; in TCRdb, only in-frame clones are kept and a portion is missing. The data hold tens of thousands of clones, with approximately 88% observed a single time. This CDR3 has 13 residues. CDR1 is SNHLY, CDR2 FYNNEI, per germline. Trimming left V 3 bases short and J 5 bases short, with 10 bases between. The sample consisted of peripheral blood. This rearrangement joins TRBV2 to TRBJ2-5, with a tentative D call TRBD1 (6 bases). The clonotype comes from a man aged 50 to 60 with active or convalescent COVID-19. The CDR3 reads CASSDQGMETQYF. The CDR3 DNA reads TGTGCCAGCAGTGACCAGGGGATGGAGACCCAGTACTTC.